Listed below are T cell receptor beta chains from one sample, sequenced in a study of monozygotic twins with cystic fibrosis. The protocol was immunoSEQ multiplex PCR, while the TCRdb copy is restricted to in-frame clones and leaves out a portion. Of around 26,000 clones listed, 96% were seen once; the top ten hold 2.7%. Source material: blood. These receptors were collected from a girl aged 2 to 9 with cystic fibrosis. Both conserved end residues are part of each CDR3. Fields, in order: V gene, clone size, D gene, CDR3 length, J gene, CDR3 protein, CDR3 DNA. D genes are given only for firm matches. Expanded clones get a size class; other rows say once, few or many, or leave the size out.

>TRBV6-1|once|NA|11|TRBJ2-5
CASVRGETQYF
TGTGCCAGCGTAAGGGGGGAGACCCAGTACTTC
>TRBV11-2|NA|TRBD2|15|TRBJ2-1
CASSLPRTSYDEQFF
TGTGCCAGCAGCTTACCACGGACTAGTTACGATGAGCAGTTCTTC
>TRBV5-5|NA|NA|15|TRBJ2-1
CASSLSPAENNEQFF
TGTGCCAGCAGCTTATCTCCCGCCGAAAACAATGAGCAGTTCTTC
>TRBV6-1|NA|TRBD2|16|TRBJ2-3
CASSEAGMRQRGTQYF
TGTGCCAGCAGTGAAGCGGGAATGCGGCAGCGGGGTACGCAGTATTTT
>TRBV25-1|NA|TRBD1|14|TRBJ1-1
CASSLGTANTEAFF
TGTGCCAGCAGTCTAGGGACAGCGAACACTGAAGCTTTCTTT
>TRBV4-3|NA|NA|16|TRBJ2-7
CASSQDRRGGTYEQYF
TGCGCCAGCAGCCAAGATCGCAGGGGGGGTACCTACGAGCAGTACTTC
>TRBV27|NA|NA|13|TRBJ1-2
CASSFQVGYGYTF
TGTGCCAGCAGTTTTCAGGTTGGCTATGGCTACACCTTC
>TRBV9|NA|NA|14|TRBJ1-2
CASSARGDGYGYTF
TGTGCCAGCAGCGCCCGTGGGGACGGCTATGGCTACACCTTC
>TRBV11-2|NA|NA|15|TRBJ2-1
CASSLVGGGINEQFF
TGTGCCAGCAGCTTAGTGGGGGGAGGAATAAATGAGCAGTTCTTC
>TRBV2|NA|NA|16|TRBJ2-3
CASSGFGTPVTDTQYF
TGTGCCAGCAGTGGTTTCGGGACGCCTGTCACAGATACGCAGTATTTT
>TRBV2|NA|TRBD1|14|TRBJ2-2
CASKPGQVSGELFF
TGTGCCAGCAAGCCGGGACAGGTTTCCGGGGAGCTGTTTTTT
>TRBV30|NA|NA|12|TRBJ2-1
CAWSVNGNEQFF
TGTGCCTGGAGTGTAAACGGGAATGAGCAGTTCTTC
>TRBV10-1|NA|NA|15|TRBJ2-5
CASGGVEENRETQYF
TGCGCCAGCGGGGGAGTGGAAGAAAACCGTGAGACCCAGTACTTC
>TRBV19|NA|NA|12|TRBJ1-2
CAIEDSGYGYTF
TGTGCCATTGAGGACAGCGGGTATGGCTACACCTTC
>TRBV28|NA|NA|16|TRBJ1-2
CASDGLGTNSAYGYTF
TGTGCCAGCGATGGGTTAGGGACCAACAGTGCCTATGGCTACACCTTC
>TRBV7-3|NA|TRBD1|15|TRBJ1-5
CASSVTGDIGQPQHF
TGTGCCAGCAGCGTCACAGGGGATATAGGGCAGCCCCAGCATTTT
>TRBV4-1|NA|TRBD1|14|TRBJ2-5
CASSQRGTVETQYF
TGCGCCAGCAGCCAGCGAGGGACAGTAGAGACCCAGTACTTC
>TRBV29-1|NA|TRBD2|12|TRBJ2-1
CSAGTSHNEQFF
TGCAGCGCCGGGACTAGTCATAATGAGCAGTTCTTC
>TRBV5-4|NA|NA|13|TRBJ2-5
CASSLVRAETQYF
TGTGCCAGCAGCTTGGTGCGAGCAGAGACCCAGTACTTC
>TRBV19|once|NA|15|TRBJ2-7
CASSIAGGSSYEQYF
TGTGCCAGTAGTATTGCCGGGGGCAGCTCCTACGAGCAGTACTTC
>TRBV4-3|NA|NA|15|TRBJ2-1
CASSPQTISYNEQFF
TGCGCCAGCAGCCCACAGACGATCTCCTACAATGAGCAGTTCTTC
>TRBV5-6|NA|NA|13|TRBJ1-2
CASRGRAVRGYTF
TGTGCCAGCAGGGGTCGGGCAGTGAGGGGCTACACCTTC
>TRBV11-2|NA|NA|14|TRBJ2-7
CASSRDIKSYEQYF
TGTGCCAGCAGCCGGGACATAAAATCCTACGAGCAGTACTTC
>TRBV9|NA|NA|14|TRBJ1-5
CASSVEPGIKPQHF
TGTGCCAGCAGCGTAGAACCGGGGATAAAGCCCCAGCATTTT
>TRBV5-8|NA|NA|15|TRBJ2-1
CASRRLPTALNEQFF
TGTGCCAGCAGACGACTCCCCACTGCTCTCAATGAGCAGTTCTTC
>TRBV4-1|NA|TRBD2|16|TRBJ2-7
CASSPRGTSGTHEQYF
TGCGCCAGCAGCCCCAGGGGGACTAGCGGGACCCACGAGCAGTACTTC
>TRBV7-9|once|NA|13|TRBJ2-7
CASSFSNSYEQYF
TGTGCCAGCAGCTTCTCGAACTCCTACGAGCAGTACTTC
>TRBV11-1|NA|TRBD1|15|TRBJ2-7
CASSTQGALPHEQYF
TGTGCCAGCAGCACACAGGGGGCTCTTCCCCACGAGCAGTACTTC
>TRBV5-4|once|TRBD2|14|TRBJ2-5
CASRPGGGQETQYF
TGTGCCAGCAGGCCGGGGGGTGGGCAAGAGACCCAGTACTTC
>TRBV6-1|NA|NA|10|TRBJ2-7
CASSAYEQYF
TGTGCCAGCAGTGCCTACGAGCAGTACTTC
>TRBV28|once|NA|13|TRBJ2-5
CASTFAGPETQYF
TGTGCCAGCACCTTTGCCGGGCCAGAGACCCAGTACTTC
>TRBV30|NA|TRBD1|15|TRBJ1-1
CAWSSEDRVETEAFF
TGTGCCTGGAGCTCGGAAGACAGGGTTGAAACTGAAGCTTTCTTT
>TRBV5-4|NA|NA|13|TRBJ1-2
CASSLDRAMGYTF
TGTGCCAGCAGCTTGGACAGGGCGATGGGCTACACCTTC
>TRBV10-3|NA|TRBD1|16|TRBJ1-2
CAISATTDRDSYRYTF
TGTGCCATCAGTGCCACGACAGACAGGGATTCCTATCGCTACACCTTC
>TRBV4-1|NA|NA|13|TRBJ2-7
CAGEETRSYEQYF
TGCGCCGGGGAGGAGACCCGCTCCTACGAGCAGTACTTC
>TRBV2|NA|TRBD1|13|TRBJ1-1
CASSSTGGTEAFF
TGTGCCAGCAGCTCGACAGGGGGCACTGAAGCTTTCTTT
>TRBV7-9|NA|TRBD1|16|TRBJ1-4
CASSEPRDREYEKLFF
TGTGCCAGCAGCGAGCCCCGGGACAGGGAGTACGAAAAACTGTTTTTT